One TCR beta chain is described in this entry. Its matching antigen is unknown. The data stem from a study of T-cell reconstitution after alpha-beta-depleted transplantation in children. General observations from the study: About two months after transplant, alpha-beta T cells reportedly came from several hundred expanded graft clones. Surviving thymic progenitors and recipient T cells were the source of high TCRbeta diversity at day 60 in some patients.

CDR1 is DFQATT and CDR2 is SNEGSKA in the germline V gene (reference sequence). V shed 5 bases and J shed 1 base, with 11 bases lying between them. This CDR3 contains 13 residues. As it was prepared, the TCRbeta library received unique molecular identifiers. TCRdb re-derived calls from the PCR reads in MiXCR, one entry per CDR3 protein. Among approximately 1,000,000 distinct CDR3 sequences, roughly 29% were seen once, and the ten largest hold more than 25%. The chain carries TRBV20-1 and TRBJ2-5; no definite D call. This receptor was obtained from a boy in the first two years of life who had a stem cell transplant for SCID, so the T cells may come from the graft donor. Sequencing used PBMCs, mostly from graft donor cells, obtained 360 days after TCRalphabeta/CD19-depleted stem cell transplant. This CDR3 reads CSASTAPQETQYF. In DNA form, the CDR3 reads TGCAGTGCTTCGACTGCACCCCAAGAGACCCAGTACTTC.